The 32 T cell receptor beta chains given below trace back to one sample, sequenced in a study of blood T cell repertoires in COVID-19. Sequencing was performed with immunoSEQ multiplex PCR; in TCRdb, only in-frame clones are kept and a portion is missing. The sample shows 370,000 or so clones, approximately 87% of them seen only once. Sequencing was performed on PBMCs or T cells enriched from blood (not recorded which). These receptors all stem from a man between 25 and 39 years old who had recovered from COVID-19.

The chain combines TRBV11-2 with TRBJ1-1, with 9 bases matching TRBD1. Trimming removed 1 base from V and 6 bases from J; junction bases left unmatched: 3. CDR3 length equals 14 residues. The V gene's germline CDR1 is SGHAT and CDR2 FQNNGV. The CDR3 DNA is TGTGCCAGCAGCTTAGGTAGGACAGGGGCTGAAGCTTTCTTT. Protein sequence: CASSLGRTGAEAFF.

The V gene is TRBV2, the J gene TRBJ2-5; D unresolved. Trimming cost V 8 bases and J 1 base, with 14 bases left between them. CDR3 length: 14 residues. Germline CDR1 and CDR2: SNHLY and FYNNEI. CDR3 loop: CASVREVTQETQYF. CDR3 DNA sequence: TGTGCCAGCGTCAGAGAGGTTACCCAAGAGACCCAGTACTTC.

J is TRBJ1-4 and V is TRBV7-8; 9 bases map to TRBD1. The CDR3 is 17 amino acids. V shed 3 bases and J 0 bases; nucleotides not matched to a gene: 5. Germline V gene sequence: CDR1 SGHVS, CDR2 FQNEAQ. CDR3 bases: TGTGCCAGCAGCTTCGACAGGGGGTCGGCAACTAATGAAAAACTGTTTTTT. Protein sequence: CASSFDRGSATNEKLFF.

The V gene is TRBV3-1 (or the pseudogene TRBV3-2), the J gene TRBJ2-2, with D tentatively TRBD2 (5 bases). This CDR3 region has 15 residues. Per germline, CDR1 LGHDT and CDR2 YNNKEL (reference sequence). Trimming removed 5 bases from V and 1 base from J, with 11 bases in between. CDR3: CASSGPAGNTGELFF. Written as DNA, the CDR3 is TGTGCCAGCAGCGGCCCCGCGGGGAACACCGGGGAGCTGTTTTTT.

The J gene is TRBJ2-7, the V gene TRBV27; D is unclear. The V gene lost 3 bases and the J gene lost 3 bases, with 9 bases spanning the gap. The CDR3 is 13 residues long. The germline V gene encodes CDR1 MNHEY and CDR2 SMNVEV (reference sequence). The CDR3 nucleotides are TGTGCCAGCAGTTTTTCTCGGTACTACGAGCAGTACTTC. As protein: CASSFSRYYEQYF.

V usage is TRBV19 and J usage is TRBJ1-1, with a tentative D call TRBD1 (5 bases). The V gene lost 6 bases and the J gene lost 1 base, with 12 bases spanning the gap. This CDR3 has 14 residues. CDR1 is LNHDA and CDR2 is SQIVND in the germline V gene (reference sequence). Written as DNA, the CDR3 is TGTGCCAGTAGCCCCCAGGGTCGGAACACTGAAGCTTTCTTT. Residues: CASSPQGRNTEAFF.

This clone was recorded only once. The chain recombines TRBV5-1 with TRBJ1-1, with TRBD1 matching 7 bases. The junction had 7 bases not matched to a gene; V was cut back by 4 bases and J by 4 bases. Germline CDR1 SGHRS, CDR2 YFSETQ. CDR3 length: 14 residues. For the CDR3, the DNA is TGCGCCAGCAGCCCCACAGGGGCGGCCACTGAAGCTTTCTTT. As protein: CASSPTGAATEAFF.

In DNA, the CDR3 is TGTGCCTGGAGTTATCGCGGGGATTACGAGCAGTACTTC. This sequence encodes CAWSYRGDYEQYF. V usage is TRBV30 and J usage is TRBJ2-7; TRBD2 is a possible D gene (6 bases). Looked up from germline, CDR1 is GTSNPN and CDR2 is SVGIG (reference sequence). The CDR3 is made up of 13 amino acids. The V end was cut by 2 bases, the J end by 4 bases, with 12 bases between.

The genes are TRBV6-5 and TRBJ1-1; unclear D gene. Germline V gene sequence: CDR1 MNHEY, CDR2 SVGAGI. Trimming removed 8 bases at V and 5 bases at J, with 9 bases between. This CDR3 has 11 residues. The CDR3 loop is CASPFLTEAFF. As DNA, the CDR3 is TGTGCCAGCCCTTTTTTAACTGAAGCTTTCTTT.

V and J are TRBV6-2 or TRBV6-3 and TRBJ2-7; 9 bases line up with TRBD1. Germline V gene data show CDR1 as MNHEY and CDR2 as SVGEGT. The ends lost 1 base at V and 5 bases at J; junction bases unmatched: 18. The CDR3 is 19 amino acids. CDR3 residues: CASSYLRTGAPAVYHEQYF. The DNA for the CDR3 is TGTGCCAGCAGTTACTTGCGGACAGGGGCCCCAGCAGTTTACCACGAGCAGTACTTC.

The gene calls are TRBV28 and TRBJ2-7; D is possibly TRBD2 (5 bases). CDR1 MDHEN and CDR2 SYDVKM come from the germline V gene. CDR3 length equals 12 residues. Trimming took 5 bases from V and 7 from J, leaving 12 bases between them. The CDR3 bases are TGTGCCAGCAGTCTAGCCAGGAAGGAGCAGTACTTC. It specifies CASSLARKEQYF.

V usage is TRBV12-5 and J usage is TRBJ2-3, with 9 bases lining up with TRBD1. Germline V gene sequence: CDR1 LGHNT, CDR2 FRNRAP. The CDR3 sequence is 16 residues long. V was clipped by 1 base and J by 4 bases; unmatched bases: 6. The CDR3 DNA sequence: TGTGCTAGTGGTTTGGGGAAACAGGGGGCCTCAGATACGCAGTATTTT. It specifies CASGLGKQGASDTQYF.

The chain has TRBV7-8 and TRBJ2-5; 7 bases align to TRBD1. The germline V gene has CDR1 SGHVS and CDR2 FQNEAQ. The length of the CDR3 is 16 residues. Trimming cost V 5 bases and J 1 base; bases outside gene matches: 10. DNA for the CDR3: TGTGCCAGCAGCCCCCGACAGGGCCCCTTCCAAGAGACCCAGTACTTC. Its protein product is CASSPRQGPFQETQYF. The full variable domain, rest sourced from reference TRBV7-8 and TRBJ2-5, is GAGVSQSPRYKVAKRGQDVALRCDPISGHVSLFWYQQALGQGPEFLTYFQNEAQLDKSGLPSDRFFAERPEGSVSTLKIQRTQQEDSAVYLCASSPRQGPFQETQYFGPGTRLLVL.

This clone was counted once. The V call is TRBV27, the J call TRBJ2-2; TRBD2 matches at 8 bases. CDR3 length: 18 residues. Germline V gives CDR1 MNHEY, CDR2 SMNVEV (reference sequence). J gave up 8 bases and V 6 bases, and 20 bases lay outside the gene matches. CDR3 sequence (DNA): TGTGCCAGCAGCCTTACCCGGGGTAGCGGGGACTATCCTGGGGAGCTGTTTTTT. Translated, it gives CASSLTRGSGDYPGELFF.

The CDR3 DNA reads as TGTGCCAGCAGCTTGGGAGGATTTTACGAGCAGTACTTC. Translating it yields CASSLGGFYEQYF. This sequence joins TRBV5-6 and TRBJ2-7; D is ambiguous. Germline values: CDR1 SGHDT, CDR2 YYEEEE. V lost 0 bases and J lost 4, with 8 bases in between. CDR3 length: 13 amino acids.

The chain couples TRBV30 to TRBJ2-3, with 7 nucleotides matching TRBD2. The V gene's germline CDR1 is GTSNPN and CDR2 SVGIG (reference sequence). V lost 6 bases, J lost 5 bases, and 8 bases stayed unmatched. The CDR3 covers 13 residues. The CDR3 is CACGGDLGDTQYF. CDR3 in DNA: TGTGCCTGTGGGGGGGACCTGGGAGATACGCAGTATTTT.

The rearrangement uses TRBV30 and TRBJ2-1, with no clear D. The CDR3 sequence is 12 residues long. V lost 0 bases and J lost 5, with 5 bases in between. Germline CDR1 GTSNPN, CDR2 SVGIG (reference sequence). The CDR3 loop is CAWSVTHNEQFF. The DNA of the CDR3 is TGTGCCTGGAGTGTCACTCACAATGAGCAGTTCTTC. The whole variable domain, remainder taken from reference TRBV30 and TRBJ2-1, is SQTIHQWPATLVQPVGSPLSLECTVEGTSNPNLYWYRQAAGRGLQLLFYSVGIGQISSEVPQNLSASRPQDRQFILSSKKLLLSDSGFYLCAWSVTHNEQFFGPGTRLTVL.

The J gene is TRBJ2-1, the V gene TRBV4-1, with 11 bases matching TRBD2. The germline V gene encodes CDR1 MGHRA and CDR2 YSYEKL. The V gene end was trimmed by 1 base and the J gene end by 9 bases; junction bases not matched to a gene: 14. The CDR3 is 18 residues long. The CDR3 DNA sequence: TGCGCCAGCAGCCAAGTTTCAGTAGCGGGGGGGCTTTGGGCTGAGCAGTTCTTC. Amino acids: CASSQVSVAGGLWAEQFF.

The rearrangement joins TRBV4-1 to TRBJ1-1, with D possibly matching TRBD1 (5 bases). Between the trimmed V and J ends, which lost 4 bases and 1 base, there was a span of 10 bases. Germline V CDR1 and CDR2: MGHRA, YSYEKL. The CDR3 is 14 amino acids. CDR3 nucleotide sequence: TGCGCCAGCAGCCGGGGCCACGGGAACACTGAAGCTTTCTTT. Translated, it gives CASSRGHGNTEAFF.

V is TRBV5-1 and J is TRBJ2-3; 10 bases map to TRBD2. The CDR3 contains 16 residues. Looked up from germline, CDR1 is SGHRS and CDR2 is YFSETQ. Trimming at V came to 0 bases and at J to 1 base, leaving 2 bases not matched to a gene. The CDR3 DNA is TGCGCCAGCAGCTTGGCCACTAGCGGGGGCACAGATACGCAGTATTTT. Protein product: CASSLATSGGTDTQYF.

The chain recombines TRBV7-2 with TRBJ1-3, with 8 bases that match TRBD1. With 4 bases clipped from V and 2 bases from J, the junction kept 4 bases outside the gene matches. The CDR3 covers 15 residues. Per the germline V gene, CDR1 is SGHTA and CDR2 is FQGNSA. CDR3: CASSWRTGTGNTIYF. CDR3 DNA sequence: TGTGCCAGCAGCTGGAGGACAGGGACTGGAAACACCATATATTTT. The full variable domain, completed using reference TRBV7-2 and TRBJ1-3, is GAGVSQSPSNKVTEKGKDVELRCDPISGHTALYWYRQSLGQGLEFLIYFQGNSAPDKSGLPSDRFSAERTGGSVSTLTIQRTQQEDSAVYLCASSWRTGTGNTIYFGEGSWLTVV.

The V and J genes are TRBV10-1 and TRBJ1-4; 12 bases fit TRBD1. The CDR3 covers 23 residues. The J segment lost 0 bases and the V segment lost 7 bases, leaving 24 bases of the junction unmatched. Per germline, CDR1 WNHNN and CDR2 SYGVQD (reference sequence). CDR3 sequence (DNA): TGCGCCAGCAACCCCGACCGTCCCCCCCGGAGGGACAGGGGGCTTGCAACTAATGAAAAACTGTTTTTT. Protein sequence: CASNPDRPPRRDRGLATNEKLFF.

This sequence joins TRBV6-4 and TRBJ1-4; D gene ambiguous. The V gene's germline CDR1 is MRHNA and CDR2 SNTAGT. CDR3 length: 13 residues. Trimming removed 6 bases at V and 7 bases at J, with 12 bases between. The CDR3 DNA is TGTGCCAGCAGCCAGGAACTTGGTGAAAAACTGTTTTTT. It is translated as CASSQELGEKLFF.

The rearrangement uses TRBV6-5 and TRBJ1-3, with D unresolved. Germline assignment: CDR1 MNHEY and CDR2 SVGAGI. This CDR3 contains 14 residues. V was cut by 6 bases and J by 5 bases, with 14 bases left in between. CDR3 residues: CASRGTGIRNTIYF. CDR3 coding DNA: TGTGCCAGCAGGGGAACCGGGATACGAAACACCATATATTTT.

This clone has only a few counts. The J gene is TRBJ1-2, the V gene TRBV12-3 or TRBV12-4, with unresolved D. There are 13 residues in the CDR3. V shed 5 bases and J shed 0 bases, with 7 bases lying between them. Here the CDR3 reads CASSPQSNYGYTF. DNA for the CDR3: TGTGCCAGCAGTCCTCAGTCTAACTATGGCTACACCTTC.

The sample holds a few counts of this clone. The genes are TRBV25-1 and TRBJ1-6; no reliable D call. Trimming stripped 5 bases from V and 6 bases from J, with 5 bases between. Germline V gene lookup returns CDR1 MGHDK and CDR2 SYGVNS. The CDR3 runs 12 residues. The CDR3: CASSFSNSPLHF. CDR3 DNA: TGTGCCAGCAGTTTTAGTAATTCACCCCTCCACTTT.

As DNA, the CDR3 is TGCAGTGCTAGTCCAGGGGGAGAGCAGTTCTTC. Residues: CSASPGGEQFF. This chain connects TRBV20-1 to TRBJ2-1; 7 positions match TRBD1. CDR3 size: 11 residues. After removal of 3 bases from V and 10 bases from J, the junction contained 3 bases not matched to a gene. Germline V gene data show CDR1 as DFQATT and CDR2 as SNEGSKA (reference sequence).

The rearrangement uses TRBV27 and TRBJ2-7, with 9 bases lining up with TRBD1. The V gene's germline CDR1 is MNHEY and CDR2 SMNVEV (reference sequence). The length of the CDR3 is 14 residues. Losses at the gene ends were 6 bases for V and 6 bases for J; bases not matched to a gene: 9. The DNA for the CDR3 is TGTGCCAGCAGGGGGACAGGGACTAACTTCGAGCAGTACTTC. It is translated as CASRGTGTNFEQYF.

This sequence joins TRBV4-1 and TRBJ2-5; 7 positions agree with TRBD1. CDR3 size: 17 residues. Germline trimming cut 0 bases from V and 2 bases from J; bases unmatched to any gene: 9. In germline, CDR1 is MGHRA, CDR2 YSYEKL. Here the CDR3 DNA reads TGCGCCAGCAGCCAAGATATTGGCAGGGGGAGACAAGAGACCCAGTACTTC. It is translated as CASSQDIGRGRQETQYF.

V and J are TRBV4-1 and TRBJ1-4; 9 nucleotides line up with TRBD1. Germline CDR1 MGHRA, CDR2 YSYEKL. The J segment lost 4 bases and the V segment lost 4 bases, leaving 13 bases of the junction unmatched. CDR3 length: 18 amino acids. The DNA of the CDR3 is TGCGCCAGCAGCCGAACGGGACAGGGCGCCGGGCGTAATGAAAAACTGTTTTTT. It translates to CASSRTGQGAGRNEKLFF.

The CDR3 protein is CASSGKGRDLHGAFF. CDR3 in DNA: TGTGCCAGCAGCGGAAAAGGGCGGGACCTCCACGGGGCTTTCTTT. V usage is TRBV7-9 and J usage is TRBJ1-1, with a tentative D call TRBD1 (5 bases). Trimming left V 5 bases short and J 11 bases short, with 24 bases between. Per germline, CDR1 SEHNR and CDR2 FQNEAQ (reference sequence). The CDR3 extends over 15 amino acids.

The V and J genes are TRBV11-2 and TRBJ1-1; D is perhaps TRBD1 (6 bases). The CDR3 runs 15 residues. Deletions cut 6 bases from V and 6 bases from J, with 20 bases between. Germline CDR1 is SGHAT and CDR2 is FQNNGV. CDR3 sequence: CASRGRQGWRSEAFF. The CDR3, as DNA: TGTGCCAGCAGGGGGCGTCAGGGGTGGCGGTCTGAAGCTTTCTTT.